This T cell receptor (beta chain) was recovered during a study of blood T cells in healthy people across ages. Regarding the study as a whole: Unsorted PBMC material precluded a definitive naive versus antigen-experienced comparison. The recorded TCR beta diversity per million T cells decreased in a roughly linear manner with age.

Sample-barcoded 5' priming and a J-beta primer mix drove a second PCR of 7 to 11 cycles. Each cDNA molecule, via a template-switch adaptor with 12 random nucleotides, was tagged. TCRdb itself ran the 5' RACE reads through MiXCR, one entry per CDR3 protein. The sample lists about 1.4 million distinct CDR3 sequences; approximately 59% were seen once. CDR1 is MNHEY and CDR2 is SVGAGI in the germline V gene. V lost 0 bases and J lost 7; bases outside the gene matches: 8. The CDR3 runs to 16 residues. This clonotype has only one observation. Its matching antigen is unknown. Sequencing input: blood. The J gene is TRBJ2-1, the V gene TRBV6-5, with 8 bases matching TRBD1. The TCR originated in a man between 18 and 35 years old in good health. This CDR3 is CASSYSVQGASNEQFF. DNA for the CDR3: TGTGCCAGCAGTTACTCGGTCCAGGGGGCGAGTAATGAGCAGTTCTTC.